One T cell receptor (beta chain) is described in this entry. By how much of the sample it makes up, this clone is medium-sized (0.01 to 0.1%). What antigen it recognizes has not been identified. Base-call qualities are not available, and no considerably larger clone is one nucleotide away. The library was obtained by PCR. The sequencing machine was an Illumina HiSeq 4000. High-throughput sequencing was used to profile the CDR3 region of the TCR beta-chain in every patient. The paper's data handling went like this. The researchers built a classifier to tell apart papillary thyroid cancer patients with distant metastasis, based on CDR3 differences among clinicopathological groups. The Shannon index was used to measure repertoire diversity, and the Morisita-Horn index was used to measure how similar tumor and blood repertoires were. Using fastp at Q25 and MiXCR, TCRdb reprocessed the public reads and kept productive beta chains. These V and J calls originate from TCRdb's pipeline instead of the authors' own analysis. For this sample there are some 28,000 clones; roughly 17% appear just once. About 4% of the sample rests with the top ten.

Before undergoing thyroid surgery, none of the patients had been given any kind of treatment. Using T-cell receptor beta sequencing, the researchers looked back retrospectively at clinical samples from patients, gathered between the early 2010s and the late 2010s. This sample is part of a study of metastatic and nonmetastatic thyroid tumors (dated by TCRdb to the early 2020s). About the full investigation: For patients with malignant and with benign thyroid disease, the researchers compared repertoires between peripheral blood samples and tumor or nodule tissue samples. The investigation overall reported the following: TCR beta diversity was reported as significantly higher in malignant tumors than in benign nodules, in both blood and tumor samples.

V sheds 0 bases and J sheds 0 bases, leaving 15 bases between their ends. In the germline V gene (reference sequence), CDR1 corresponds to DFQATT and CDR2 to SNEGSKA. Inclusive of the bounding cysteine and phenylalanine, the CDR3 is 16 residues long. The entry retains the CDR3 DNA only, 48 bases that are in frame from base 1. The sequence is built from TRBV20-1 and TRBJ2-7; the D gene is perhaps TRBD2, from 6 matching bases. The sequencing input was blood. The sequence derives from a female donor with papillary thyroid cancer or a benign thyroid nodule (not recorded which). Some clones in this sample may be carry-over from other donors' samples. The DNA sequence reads TGCAGTGCTAGAGATAGCTGGAGGGCAAGCTCCTACGAGCAGTACTTC. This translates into CSARDSWRASSYEQYF.